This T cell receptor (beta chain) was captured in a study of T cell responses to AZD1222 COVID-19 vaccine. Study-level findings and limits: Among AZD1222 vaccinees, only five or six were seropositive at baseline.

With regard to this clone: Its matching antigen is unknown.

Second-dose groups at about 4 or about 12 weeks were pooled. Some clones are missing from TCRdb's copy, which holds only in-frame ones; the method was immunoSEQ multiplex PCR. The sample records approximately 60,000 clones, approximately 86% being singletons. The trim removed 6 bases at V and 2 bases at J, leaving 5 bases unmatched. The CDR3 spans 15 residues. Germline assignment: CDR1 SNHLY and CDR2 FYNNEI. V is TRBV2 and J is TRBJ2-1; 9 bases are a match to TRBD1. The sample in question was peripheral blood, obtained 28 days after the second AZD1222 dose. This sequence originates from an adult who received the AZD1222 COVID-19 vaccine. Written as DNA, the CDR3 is TGTGCCAGCAGCTGGGACAGGGCCACCTACAATGAGCAGTTCTTC. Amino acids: CASSWDRATYNEQFF.